This T cell receptor (beta chain) stems from a study of blood T cells in healthy people across ages. The study's findings and limits: Both naive CD4+ cell counts and diversity were greater in long-lived donors than in aged donors. Getting older went along with TCR beta diversity per million T cells dropping roughly linearly.

The CDR3 consists of 12 residues. V was cut by 3 bases and J by 2 bases, with 8 bases left in between. CDR1 is SQVTM and CDR2 is ANQGSEA in the germline V gene. Using a J-beta primer mix together with a sample-barcoded 5' primer, a second PCR was run for about 6 to 12 cycles. TCRdb analysed the 5' RACE reads with MiXCR anew, one entry per CDR3 protein. Of around 1,800,000 distinct CDR3 sequences listed, about 39% are singletons. Comments on this clonotype: Its specificity is not known.

This chain joins TRBV29-1 and TRBJ2-7; D is ambiguous. The sample consisted of blood. This receptor was taken from a human donor in good health. The CDR3 bases are TGCAGCGTTGAGGGCGAGGCCTACGAGCAGTACTTC. Encoded protein: CSVEGEAYEQYF.